The 7 T cell receptor beta chains in this list originate from one sample, sequenced in a study of Ad26.COV2.S vaccination and SARS-CoV-2 variants. Treatment specified: approximately 18 received Ad26.COV2.S at low or high dose, single or two shots; 5 received placebo; per-sample allocation not given. The study sampled participants on day 63 after the first vaccine or placebo injection. Measured with immunoSEQ multiplex PCR; TCRdb has only the in-frame clones, and not every one. The sample lists approximately 360,000 clones, 80% to 90% occurring once. The material sequenced was peripheral blood, taken in a trial of Ad26.COV2.S vaccine versus placebo. These receptors were taken from a person aged 18-65 years who received the Ad26.COV2.S COVID-19 vaccine or a placebo.

The chain is built from TRBV5-6 and TRBJ2-5; perhaps TRBD1 as D (5 bases). The CDR3 totals 14 residues. V dropped 3 bases and J dropped 5 bases, with 14 bases sitting between them. Germline CDR1 reads SGHDT; CDR2 reads YYEEEE. This CDR3 is CASSSLDSHETQYF. DNA of the CDR3: TGTGCCAGCAGCTCGCTCGACAGCCATGAGACCCAGTACTTC.

The chain uses TRBV27 and TRBJ1-6, with unresolved D. The germline gives CDR1 MNHEY, CDR2 SMNVEV (reference sequence). The CDR3 loop spans 15 amino acids. Trimming stripped 5 bases from V and 2 bases from J, with 10 bases between. In DNA form, the CDR3 reads TGTGCCAGCAGTATCCACCGCACCTATAATTCACCCCTCCACTTT. Translation gives CASSIHRTYNSPLHF.

V usage is TRBV19 and J usage is TRBJ2-1, with D maybe TRBD2 (6 bases). Germline assignment: CDR1 LNHDA and CDR2 SQIVND (reference sequence). CDR3 length: 13 amino acids. The germline V and J ends were trimmed by 5 bases and 5 bases, with 10 bases remaining between them. DNA of the CDR3: TGTGCCAGTAGTTGGGGGGTCGACAATGAGCAGTTCTTC. Translating gives CASSWGVDNEQFF.

This clone was seen a single time. This chain uses TRBV5-4 with TRBJ2-5, with 7 bases aligning to TRBD2. Germline lookup yields CDR1 SGHNT and CDR2 YYREEE (reference sequence). The V and J ends lost 0 bases and 6 bases, in that order; junction bases with no gene match: 8. The CDR3 runs to 15 residues. CDR3 region: CASSLDWQGGKTQYF. DNA for the CDR3: TGTGCCAGCAGCTTGGATTGGCAGGGAGGGAAGACCCAGTACTTC.

The rearrangement joins TRBV12-3 or TRBV12-4 to TRBJ1-2; no clear D. V lost 3 bases, J lost 6 bases, and 8 bases lay in between. The CDR3 runs to 12 residues. The CDR3 loop is CASSFGSDGYTF. The DNA for the CDR3 is TGTGCCAGCAGTTTCGGGAGTGATGGCTACACCTTC.

V and J are TRBV3-1 (or the pseudogene TRBV3-2) and TRBJ2-7; no clear D. The germline CDR1 and CDR2 sequences are LGHDT and YNNKEL (reference sequence). CDR3 length: 14 residues. Trimming stripped 0 bases from V and 3 bases from J, with 9 bases between. CDR3 sequence: CASSQDGEIYEQYF. As DNA, the CDR3 is TGTGCCAGCAGCCAAGACGGAGAGATCTACGAGCAGTACTTC.

This chain joins TRBV6-5 and TRBJ1-1, with a tentative D call TRBD1 (5 bases). CDR1 and CDR2 from the germline V gene are MNHEY and SVGAGI. V gave up 4 bases and J gave up 0 bases, with 9 bases separating them. There are 14 residues in the CDR3. CDR3 in amino acids: CASSFDSLNTEAFF. In nucleotides, the CDR3 is TGTGCCAGCAGTTTCGACAGTTTGAACACTGAAGCTTTCTTT.